This T cell receptor (beta chain) emerged from a study of PD-1 blockade in classical Hodgkin lymphoma. General study results and limits: Baseline TCR diversity was reportedly lower in newly diagnosed patients than healthy donors. Newly diagnosed and completely responding patients shared comparable baseline diversity.

Generated by immunoSEQ multiplex PCR, the TCRdb table keeps only in-frame clones and is missing some. The sample includes over 90,000 clones, roughly nine tenths of them seen just once. On this clone itself: Its antigen is not known.

After autologous stem cell transplantation all patients relapsed, and prior brentuximab vedotin exposure differed between cohorts. Between the trimmed V and J ends, which lost 4 bases and 1 base, there was a span of 12 bases. This CDR3 contains 15 residues. Germline CDR1 and CDR2: SGHNT and YYREEE (reference sequence). The TCR was taken from a human donor with classical Hodgkin lymphoma. The chain links TRBV5-4 to TRBJ1-5, with D possibly matching TRBD1 (5 bases). The specimen comprised peripheral blood mononuclear cells (PBMCs), sampled before the second cycle of nivolumab. The CDR3 DNA sequence: TGTGCCAGCAGCCGGGACCCCGGCAGCAATCAGCCCCAGCATTTT. It is translated as CASSRDPGSNQPQHF.